The clone carrying this T cell receptor (beta chain) was recorded at least ten times. Described time point: longitudinal time-point 3. A single record per CDR3 protein comes from TCRdb applying MiXCR to the 5' RACE reads. In the table there are roughly 100,000 distinct CDR3 sequences, more than 10% of which are singletons. This sample is drawn from a study of neurological immune-mediated disorders. The germline V gene encodes CDR1 SGHDT and CDR2 YYEEEE. V shed 3 bases and J 7 bases; nucleotides not matched to a gene: 9. The CDR3 consists of 15 residues. Sequencing was carried out using PBMCs. This chain links TRBV5-6 with TRBJ1-4, with 7 bases identical to TRBD1. This TCR came from a female donor with HTLV-1-associated myelopathy (HAM/TSP). The CDR3 DNA is TGTGCCAGCAGCTCGACAGGGCGTGAGGGTGAAAAACTGTTTTTT. This sequence encodes CASSSTGREGEKLFF.